This T cell receptor beta chain was sequenced for a study of cytomegalovirus exposure and HLA in healthy donors. Turning to this clone: Its antigen is currently unknown.

Overall study results and limits: There were reportedly fewer N-insertions in an Asian-associated ancestry cluster than the roughly 610-donor mean, in a later analysis.

Trimming cost V 4 bases and J 2 bases, with 12 bases left between them. Looked up from germline, CDR1 is ENHRY and CDR2 is SYGVKD. The CDR3 has 14 residues. Vbeta (60) and Jbeta (13) primers were used in the PCR. TCRdb's copy holds only in-frame clones and misses some; the assay was immunoSEQ multiplex PCR. This sample has around 91,000 clones, with about 89% found just once. This chain joins TRBV10-3 and TRBJ2-7, with D tentatively TRBD1 (6 bases). The sequenced sample was PBMCs. The TCR comes from a man aged 30 to 45 in good health and CMV-seropositive. The CDR3 reads CAISGDTLPYEQYF. CDR3 coding DNA: TGTGCCATCAGTGGGGACACACTACCCTACGAGCAGTACTTC.